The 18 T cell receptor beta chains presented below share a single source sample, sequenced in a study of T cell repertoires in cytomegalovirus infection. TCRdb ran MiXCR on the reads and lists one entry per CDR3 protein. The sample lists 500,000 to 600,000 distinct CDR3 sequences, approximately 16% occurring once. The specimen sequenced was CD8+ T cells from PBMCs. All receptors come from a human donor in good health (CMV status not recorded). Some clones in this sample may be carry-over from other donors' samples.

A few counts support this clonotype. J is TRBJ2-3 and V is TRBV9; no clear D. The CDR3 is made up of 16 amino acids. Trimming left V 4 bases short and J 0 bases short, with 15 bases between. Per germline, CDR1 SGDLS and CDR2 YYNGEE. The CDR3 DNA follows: TGTGCCAGCAGCCCCCGATCTATCGCTAGCACAGATACGCAGTATTTT. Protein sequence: CASSPRSIASTDTQYF.

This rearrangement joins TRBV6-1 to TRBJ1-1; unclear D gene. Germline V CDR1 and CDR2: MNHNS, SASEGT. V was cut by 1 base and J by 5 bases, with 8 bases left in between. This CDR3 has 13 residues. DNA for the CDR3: TGTGCCAGCAGTGAAGTTGTGTGGACTGAAGCTTTCTTT. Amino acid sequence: CASSEVVWTEAFF.

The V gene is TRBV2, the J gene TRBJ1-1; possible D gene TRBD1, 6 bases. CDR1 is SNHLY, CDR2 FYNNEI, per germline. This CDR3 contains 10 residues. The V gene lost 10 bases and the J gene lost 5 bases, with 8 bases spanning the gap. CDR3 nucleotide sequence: TGTGCCACTAGGGGGACTGAAGCTTTCTTT. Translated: CATRGTEAFF.

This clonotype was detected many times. Here the CDR3 reads CATSSYRGTEAFF. As DNA, the CDR3 is TGTGCCACCAGCAGTTACAGGGGAACTGAAGCTTTCTTT. The chain carries TRBV15 and TRBJ1-1; 7 bases match TRBD1. Germline trimming cut 3 bases from V and 5 bases from J; bases unmatched to any gene: 3. CDR1 is LNHNV and CDR2 is YYDKDF in the germline V gene (reference sequence). CDR3 length: 13 residues.

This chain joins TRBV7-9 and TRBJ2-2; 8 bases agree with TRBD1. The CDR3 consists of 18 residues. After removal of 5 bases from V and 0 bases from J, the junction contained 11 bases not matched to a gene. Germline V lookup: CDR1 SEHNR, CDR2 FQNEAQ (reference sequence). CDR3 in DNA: TGTGCCAGCAGCCCGACTCCGGGACAGGAGACGAACACCGGGGAGCTGTTTTTT. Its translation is CASSPTPGQETNTGELFF.

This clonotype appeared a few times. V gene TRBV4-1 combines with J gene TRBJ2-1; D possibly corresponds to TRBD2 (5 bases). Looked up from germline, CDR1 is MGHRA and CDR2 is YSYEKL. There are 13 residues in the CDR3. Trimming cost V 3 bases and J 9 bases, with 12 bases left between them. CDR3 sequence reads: CASSHSPEGEQFF. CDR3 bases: TGCGCCAGCAGCCACTCCCCCGAGGGTGAGCAGTTCTTC.

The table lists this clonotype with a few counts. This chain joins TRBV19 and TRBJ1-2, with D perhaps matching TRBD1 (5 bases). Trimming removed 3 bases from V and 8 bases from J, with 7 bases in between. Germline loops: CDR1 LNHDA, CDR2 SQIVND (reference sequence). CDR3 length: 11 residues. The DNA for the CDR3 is TGTGCCAGTAGTATGGGACCGGGCTACACCTTC. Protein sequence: CASSMGPGYTF.

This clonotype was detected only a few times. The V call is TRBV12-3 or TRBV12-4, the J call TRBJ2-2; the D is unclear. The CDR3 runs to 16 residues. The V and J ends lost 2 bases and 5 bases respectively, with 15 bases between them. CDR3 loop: CASSLLGQVSTGELFF. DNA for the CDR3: TGTGCCAGCAGTTTATTAGGGCAGGTTTCGACCGGGGAGCTGTTTTTT.

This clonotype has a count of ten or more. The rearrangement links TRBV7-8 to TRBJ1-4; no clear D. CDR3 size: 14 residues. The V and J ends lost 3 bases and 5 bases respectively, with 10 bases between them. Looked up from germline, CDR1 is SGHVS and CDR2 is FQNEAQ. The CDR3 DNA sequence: TGTGCCAGCAGCTTTCGACGGGTAAATGAAAAACTGTTTTTT. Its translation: CASSFRRVNEKLFF.

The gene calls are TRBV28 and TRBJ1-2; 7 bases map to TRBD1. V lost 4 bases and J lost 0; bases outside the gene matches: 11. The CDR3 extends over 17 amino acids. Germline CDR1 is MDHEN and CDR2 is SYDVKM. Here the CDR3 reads CASSSYGTEHANYGYTF. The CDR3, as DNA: TGTGCCAGCAGTTCCTATGGGACAGAACACGCTAACTATGGCTACACCTTC.

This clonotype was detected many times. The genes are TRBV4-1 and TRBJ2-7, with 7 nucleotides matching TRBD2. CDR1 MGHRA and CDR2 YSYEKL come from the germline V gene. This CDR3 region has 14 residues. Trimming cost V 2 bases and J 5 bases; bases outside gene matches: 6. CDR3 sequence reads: CASSQPTTSDEQYF. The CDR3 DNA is TGCGCCAGCAGCCAACCCACTACTAGCGACGAGCAGTACTTC.

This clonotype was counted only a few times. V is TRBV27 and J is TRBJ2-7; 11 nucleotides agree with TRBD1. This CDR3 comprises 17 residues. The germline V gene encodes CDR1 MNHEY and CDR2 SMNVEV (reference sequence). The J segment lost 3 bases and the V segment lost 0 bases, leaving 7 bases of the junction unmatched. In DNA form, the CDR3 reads TGTGCCAGCAGTTTATCAATTGGGGACAGGGGGAACTACGAGCAGTACTTC. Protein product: CASSLSIGDRGNYEQYF.

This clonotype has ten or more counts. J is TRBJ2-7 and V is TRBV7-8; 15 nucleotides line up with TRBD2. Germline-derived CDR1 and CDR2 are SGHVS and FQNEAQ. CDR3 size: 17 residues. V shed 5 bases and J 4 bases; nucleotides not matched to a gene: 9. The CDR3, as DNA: TGTGCCAGCAGCCCCGGGACTAGCGGGAGGATGACATACGAGCAGTACTTC. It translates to CASSPGTSGRMTYEQYF. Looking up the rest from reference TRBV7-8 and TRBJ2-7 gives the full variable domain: GAGVSQSPRYKVAKRGQDVALRCDPISGHVSLFWYQQALGQGPEFLTYFQNEAQLDKSGLPSDRFFAERPEGSVSTLKIQRTQQEDSAVYLCASSPGTSGRMTYEQYFGPGTRLTVT.

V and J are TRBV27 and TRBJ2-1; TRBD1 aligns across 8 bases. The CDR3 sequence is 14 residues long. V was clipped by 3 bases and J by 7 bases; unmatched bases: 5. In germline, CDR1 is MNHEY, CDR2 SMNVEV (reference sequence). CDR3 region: CASSFSQGANEQFF. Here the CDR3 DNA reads TGTGCCAGCAGTTTTAGTCAGGGGGCGAATGAGCAGTTCTTC.

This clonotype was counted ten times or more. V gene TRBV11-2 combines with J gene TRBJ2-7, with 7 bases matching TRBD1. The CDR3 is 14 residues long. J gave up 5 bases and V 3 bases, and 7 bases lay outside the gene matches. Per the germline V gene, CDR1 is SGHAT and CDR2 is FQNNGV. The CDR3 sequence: CASSLTGWTDEQYF. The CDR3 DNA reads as TGTGCCAGCAGCTTGACAGGGTGGACAGACGAGCAGTACTTC.

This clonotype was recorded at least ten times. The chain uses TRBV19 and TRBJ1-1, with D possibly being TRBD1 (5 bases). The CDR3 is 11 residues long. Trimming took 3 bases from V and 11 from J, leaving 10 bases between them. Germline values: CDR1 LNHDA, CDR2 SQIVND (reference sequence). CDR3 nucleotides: TGTGCCAGTAGTATTGTCGGGGACGCTTTCTTT. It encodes CASSIVGDAFF.

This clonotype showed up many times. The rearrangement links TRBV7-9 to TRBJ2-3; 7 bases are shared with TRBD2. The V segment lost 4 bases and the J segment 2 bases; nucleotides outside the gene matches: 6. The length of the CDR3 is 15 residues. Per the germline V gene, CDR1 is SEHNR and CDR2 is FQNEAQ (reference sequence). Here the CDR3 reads CASSSPGTTTDTQYF. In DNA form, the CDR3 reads TGTGCCAGCAGCTCCCCCGGGACTACCACAGATACGCAGTATTTT.

CDR3: CASSSGVIQPQHF. For the CDR3, the DNA is TGTGCCAGCAGCTCAGGGGTCATTCAGCCCCAGCATTTT. This sequence joins TRBV11-2 and TRBJ1-5; perhaps TRBD1 as D (6 bases). Trimming removed 4 bases at V and 6 bases at J, with 10 bases between. The CDR3 consists of 13 residues. Germline values: CDR1 SGHAT, CDR2 FQNNGV.